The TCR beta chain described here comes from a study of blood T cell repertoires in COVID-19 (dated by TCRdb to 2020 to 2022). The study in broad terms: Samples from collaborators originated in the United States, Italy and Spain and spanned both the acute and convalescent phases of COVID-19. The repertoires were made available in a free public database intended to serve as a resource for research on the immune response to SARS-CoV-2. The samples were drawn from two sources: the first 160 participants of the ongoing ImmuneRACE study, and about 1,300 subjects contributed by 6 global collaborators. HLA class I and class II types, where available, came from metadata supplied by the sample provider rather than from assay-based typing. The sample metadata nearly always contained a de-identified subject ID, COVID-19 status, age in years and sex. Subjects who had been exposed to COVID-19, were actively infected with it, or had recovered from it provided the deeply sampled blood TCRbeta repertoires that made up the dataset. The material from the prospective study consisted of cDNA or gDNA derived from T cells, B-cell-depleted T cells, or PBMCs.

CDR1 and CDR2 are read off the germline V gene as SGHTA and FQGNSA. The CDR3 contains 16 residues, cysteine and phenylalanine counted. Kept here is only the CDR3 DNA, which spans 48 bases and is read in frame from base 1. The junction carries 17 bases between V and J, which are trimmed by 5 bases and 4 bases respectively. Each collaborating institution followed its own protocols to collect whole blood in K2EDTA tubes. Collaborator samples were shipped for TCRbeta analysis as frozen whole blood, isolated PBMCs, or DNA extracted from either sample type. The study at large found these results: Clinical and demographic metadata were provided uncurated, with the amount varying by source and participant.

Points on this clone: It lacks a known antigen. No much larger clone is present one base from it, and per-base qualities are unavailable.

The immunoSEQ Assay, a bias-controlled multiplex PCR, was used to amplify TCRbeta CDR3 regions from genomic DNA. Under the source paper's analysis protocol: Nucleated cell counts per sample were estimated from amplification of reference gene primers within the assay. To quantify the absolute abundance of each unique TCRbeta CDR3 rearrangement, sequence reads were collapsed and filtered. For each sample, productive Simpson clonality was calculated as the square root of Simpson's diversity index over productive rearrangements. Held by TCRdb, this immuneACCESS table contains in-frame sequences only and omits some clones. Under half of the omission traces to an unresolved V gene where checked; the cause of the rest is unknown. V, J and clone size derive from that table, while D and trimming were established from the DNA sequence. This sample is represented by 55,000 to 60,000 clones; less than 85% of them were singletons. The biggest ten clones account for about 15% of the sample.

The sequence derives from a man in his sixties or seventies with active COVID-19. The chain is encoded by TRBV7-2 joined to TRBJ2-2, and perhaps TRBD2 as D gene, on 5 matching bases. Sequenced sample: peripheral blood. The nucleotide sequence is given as TGTGCCAGCAGCCTAAACGGTCTAGCAGTCACCGGGGAGCTGTTTTTT. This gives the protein CASSLNGLAVTGELFF. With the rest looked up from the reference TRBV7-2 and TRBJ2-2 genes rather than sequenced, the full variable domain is GAGVSQSPSNKVTEKGKDVELRCDPISGHTALYWYRQSLGQGLEFLIYFQGNSAPDKSGLPSDRFSAERTGGSVSTLTIQRTQQEDSAVYLCASSLNGLAVTGELFFGEGSRLTVL.